A single sample is the source of the 20 T cell receptor beta chains below, sequenced in a study of CD8 T cells in ankylosing spondylitis. Study-level points and caveats: A TCR beta motif of eight or nine highly homologous variants seemed to mark ankylosing spondylitis blood.

A single record per CDR3 protein comes from TCRdb applying MiXCR to the 5' RACE reads. This table has 220,000 or so distinct CDR3 sequences, roughly 18% appearing once. These receptors are not linked to any known antigen. Sequenced material: blood, either unsorted or a sorted T cell fraction (not recorded which). The receptors were sampled from a male donor with ankylosing spondylitis.

This clonotype was detected ten times or more. This chain connects TRBV12-3 or TRBV12-4 to TRBJ1-1; no clear D gene. The V gene lost 2 bases and the J gene lost 12 bases, with 22 bases spanning the gap. The CDR3 has 15 residues. CDR3 sequence reads: CASSLLPGTEESPFF. The CDR3 DNA sequence: TGTGCCAGCAGTTTATTACCAGGAACCGAAGAATCGCCTTTCTTT.

This clonotype was found a few times. This chain connects TRBV12-3 or TRBV12-4 to TRBJ2-3; 9 bases agree with TRBD2. The CDR3 runs 16 residues. After removal of 5 bases from V and 2 bases from J, the junction contained 8 bases not matched to a gene. In nucleotides, the CDR3 is TGTGCCAGCAGTCCATGGGAGCGGGAGGCCACAGATACGCAGTATTTT. Protein product: CASSPWEREATDTQYF.

The chain carries TRBV7-9 and TRBJ2-2; D may be TRBD2 (5 bases). V gave up 4 bases and J gave up 6 bases, with 21 bases separating them. There are 17 residues in the CDR3. Germline V lookup: CDR1 SEHNR, CDR2 FQNEAQ (reference sequence). The CDR3 sequence: CASSSRWLTGGSGELFF. CDR3 nucleotides: TGTGCCAGCAGCTCCCGCTGGCTGACCGGAGGTTCCGGGGAGCTGTTTTTT.

This sequence joins TRBV7-2 and TRBJ1-1; TRBD1 might be the D (6 bases). Germline CDR1 and CDR2: SGHTA and FQGNSA. Trimming took 2 bases from V and 3 from J, leaving 13 bases between them. This CDR3 has 15 amino acids. This chain's CDR3 is CASSLFWGADTEAFF. The CDR3 DNA follows: TGTGCCAGCAGCTTATTTTGGGGGGCTGACACTGAAGCTTTCTTT. Together with reference TRBV7-2 and TRBJ1-1, the CDR3 gives the full variable domain: GAGVSQSPSNKVTEKGKDVELRCDPISGHTALYWYRQSLGQGLEFLIYFQGNSAPDKSGLPSDRFSAERTGGSVSTLTIQRTQQEDSAVYLCASSLFWGADTEAFFGQGTRLTVV.

This clonotype was picked up a small number of times. This chain connects TRBV5-6 to TRBJ2-1; 10 bases line up with TRBD1. J gave up 16 bases and V 4 bases, and 8 bases lay outside the gene matches. The CDR3 is 12 residues long. Looked up from germline, CDR1 is SGHDT and CDR2 is YYEEEE. CDR3 loop: CASSPGTGVLFF. CDR3 nucleotide sequence: TGTGCCAGCAGCCCGGGGACAGGGGTTTTATTCTTC.

The chain uses TRBV27 and TRBJ2-7; a possible D gene is TRBD1 (5 bases). The germline gives CDR1 MNHEY, CDR2 SMNVEV (reference sequence). The CDR3 is made up of 13 amino acids. The V end lost 2 bases, the J end lost 4 bases, and 9 bases lay between the germline ends. The CDR3 loop reads CASSLGAVYEQYF. CDR3 nucleotides: TGTGCCAGCAGTTTAGGGGCGGTTTACGAGCAGTACTTC.

The chain employs TRBV6-2 or TRBV6-3 and TRBJ2-7; TRBD1 agrees at 9 bases. This CDR3 comprises 14 residues. Per the germline V gene, CDR1 is MNHEY and CDR2 is SVGEGT. After removal of 6 bases from V and 3 bases from J, the junction contained 6 bases not matched to a gene. The DNA of the CDR3 is TGTGCCAGCAGGGAACAGGGGGCTTACTACGAGCAGTACTTC. This encodes CASREQGAYYEQYF.

V is TRBV30 and J is TRBJ2-4; D could derive from TRBD1 or TRBD2 (7 bases each). The V and J ends lost 2 bases and 1 base respectively, with 21 bases between them. Germline V gene lookup returns CDR1 GTSNPN and CDR2 SVGIG (reference sequence). The CDR3 covers 18 residues. This CDR3 reads CAWSPPGGGLWAKNIQYF. Written as DNA, the CDR3 is TGTGCCTGGAGTCCACCAGGGGGGGGACTTTGGGCCAAAAACATTCAGTACTTC.

This clonotype was observed a few times. The chain recombines TRBV11-2 with TRBJ2-3, with 7 bases aligning to TRBD2. Germline values: CDR1 SGHAT, CDR2 FQNNGV. The V gene end was trimmed by 0 bases and the J gene end by 0 bases; junction bases not matched to a gene: 9. This CDR3 has 18 amino acids. The CDR3 bases are TGTGCCAGCAGCTTAGATCCTACCCTAGCGGCTAGCACAGATACGCAGTATTTT. This codes for CASSLDPTLAASTDTQYF.

This chain uses TRBV7-8 with TRBJ2-3; 8 bases are shared with TRBD2. V gave up 3 bases and J gave up 2 bases; unmatched junction bases: 10. Germline values: CDR1 SGHVS, CDR2 FQNEAQ. The CDR3 runs to 17 residues. CDR3 loop: CASSLRSGGVLTDTQYF. CDR3 bases: TGTGCCAGCAGCTTGAGAAGCGGGGGCGTGCTCACAGATACGCAGTATTTT.

As for this clonotype: A junction boundary mismatches the germline segment, possibly from a read error. The chain's CDR3 is CACSLAERDLYQETQYF. The CDR3 DNA follows: TGTGCCTGCAGTTTAGCTGAACGGGACCTGTACCAAGAGACCCAGTACTTC. The gene calls are TRBV12-3 or TRBV12-4 and TRBJ2-5; D may be TRBD1 or TRBD2 (5 bases each). CDR3 size: 17 residues.

There are many counts of this clonotype. The CDR3 region has the DNA TGTGCCAGCAGCCTTAGTCCCAGTTTCAGAGATACGCAGTATTTT. Protein: CASSLSPSFRDTQYF. The chain carries TRBV7-8 and TRBJ2-3; D not resolved. This CDR3 spans 15 amino acids. The V gene lost 5 bases and the J gene lost 5 bases, with 17 bases spanning the gap. Germline V gene data show CDR1 as SGHVS and CDR2 as FQNEAQ. Complete variable domain (other parts from reference TRBV7-8 and TRBJ2-3): GAGVSQSPRYKVAKRGQDVALRCDPISGHVSLFWYQQALGQGPEFLTYFQNEAQLDKSGLPSDRFFAERPEGSVSTLKIQRTQQEDSAVYLCASSLSPSFRDTQYFGPGTRLTVL.

Turning to this clonotype: The junction shows a germline mismatch at one end, possibly a read error. The chain couples TRBV6-5 to TRBJ1-1; D is undetermined. The CDR3 is made up of 15 amino acids. The germline gives CDR1 MNHEY, CDR2 SVGAGI. DNA of the CDR3: TGTGCCAGCAGTGACTCTCATGGTGTGAACACTGAAGCTTTCTTT. Translation gives CASSDSHGVNTEAFF.

This chain uses TRBV13 with TRBJ2-2; D call uncertain. CDR3 size: 13 residues. V dropped 5 bases and J dropped 5 bases, with 9 bases sitting between them. CDR1 is PRHDT and CDR2 is FYEKMQ in the germline V gene (reference sequence). The CDR3 coding sequence is TGTGCCAGCAGCGTGTCCTCGACCGGGGAGCTGTTTTTT. It yields the protein CASSVSSTGELFF.

In the case of this clonotype: One junction end does not reproduce the germline sequence, and a read error may be involved. This chain joins TRBV5-1 and TRBJ2-2; the D call may be TRBD1 or TRBD2 (5 bases each). The length of the CDR3 is 14 residues. CDR1 and CDR2 from the germline V gene are SGHRS and YFSETQ. The CDR3 DNA is TGCGCCAGCAGCCCCGAAGGTGGGACCGGGAAGCTGTTTTTT. Translating gives CASSPEGGTGKLFF.

This clonotype was recorded a few times. The rearrangement uses TRBV12-3 or TRBV12-4 and TRBJ2-5; 12 bases fit TRBD2. V dropped 5 bases and J dropped 2; count of bases not matched to a gene: 6. CDR3 length: 16 amino acids. The CDR3 region is CASSTGLAGRQETQYF. As DNA, the CDR3 is TGTGCCAGCAGTACCGGACTAGCGGGGAGACAAGAGACCCAGTACTTC.

The chain joins TRBV6-1 to TRBJ2-5; 7 nucleotides align to TRBD1. J was trimmed by 2 bases and V by 5 bases; bases with no gene match: 8. The CDR3 has 15 residues. Germline lookup yields CDR1 MNHNS and CDR2 SASEGT. The chain's CDR3 is CASSPPTGAQETQYF. The CDR3 region has the DNA TGTGCCAGCAGTCCACCAACAGGGGCTCAAGAGACCCAGTACTTC.

For this clonotype: Sequence at one end of the junction differs from germline and may be a read error. J is TRBJ2-1 and V is TRBV27, with TRBD2 matching 8 bases. Germline CDR1 reads MNHEY; CDR2 reads SMNVEV (reference sequence). The CDR3 has 15 amino acids. CDR3 nucleotides: TGTGCCAGCAGCTTATCGGGAGGGAAATACAATGAGCAGTTCTTC. Translated, it gives CASSLSGGKYNEQFF.

This clonotype was detected only a few times. The chain links TRBV7-2 to TRBJ2-7; TRBD2 matches 13 bases. This CDR3 has 16 amino acids. Trimming cost V 5 bases and J 3 bases; bases outside gene matches: 7. Germline CDR1 SGHTA, CDR2 FQGNSA. CDR3 in DNA: TGTGCCAGCAGCGCGACTAGCGGGGGGCCGTTCTACGAGCAGTACTTC. It translates to CASSATSGGPFYEQYF.

In its sample, this clonotype was seen many times. V gene TRBV12-3 or TRBV12-4 combines with J gene TRBJ2-3; 7 bases line up with TRBD1. The CDR3 sequence is 15 residues long. V shed 7 bases and J 1 base; nucleotides not matched to a gene: 8. Here the CDR3 reads CASTLIQGGTDTQYF. CDR3 DNA sequence: TGTGCCAGCACCCTAATCCAGGGGGGCACAGATACGCAGTATTTT.